This T cell receptor beta chain derives from a study of graft-versus-host responses after intestinal transplantation. Study observations and caveats: GvH clones were found in recipient marrow; some appeared first in ileum or blood.

The CDR3 extends over 14 amino acids. Germline CDR1 and CDR2: SGHRS and YFSETQ. V lost 0 bases, J lost 0 bases, and 7 bases lay in between. Stimulators, 200,000 irradiated and violet-dye-labeled cells, were plated with 200,000 CFSE-labeled responder cells. Proliferating CFSE-low CD3+CD4+ and CD3+CD8+ responders were sorted after the reaction. Here immunoSEQ multiplex PCR was the method, and the copy in TCRdb shows in-frame clones only, minus some. The sample has around 6,600 clones; approximately 24% are singletons. This clonotype was sampled from a human patient who was an organ donor for intestinal transplantation. The source material was alloreactive CD8+ T cells from a mixed lymphocyte reaction culture, sampled before transplantation. Subset described: CFSE-low proliferating T cells sorted from approximately 6-day pre-transplant mixed lymphocyte reaction (GvH or HvG direction). This sequence joins TRBV5-1 and TRBJ2-7; D is unclear. In DNA, the CDR3 is TGCGCCAGCAGCTTGGCCACACCCTCCTACGAGCAGTACTTC. It encodes CASSLATPSYEQYF.